Listed below are T cell receptor beta chains from one sample, sequenced in a study of T cells in Graves' hyperthyroidism and ophthalmopathy. Each CDR3 protein is one row after TCRdb ran MiXCR on the multiplex PCR reads. The sample holds under 350,000 distinct CDR3 sequences, about 17% seen once. Sequencing input: blood. The receptors originated from a woman aged 55 to 70 with Graves' ophthalmopathy. CDR3s include the opening cysteine and the closing phenylalanine or tryptophan. Size is stated for part of the rows, as once, few or many counts, or as a class when the clone is expanded.

V gene	CDR3 length	clone size	CDR3 protein
TRBV2	15	many	CASSGSGTASYEQYF
TRBV20-1	17	few	CSARDPSRDRGTDTQYF
TRBV5-4	16	few	CASSSEGRGATGELFF
TRBV11-3	15	many	CASSLRQGTTYEQYF
TRBV20-1	15	-	CSARALAGGFYEQYF
TRBV5-1	16	-	CASSPGLTGNNYGYTF
TRBV5-1	15	many	CASSQGTGASTEAFF
TRBV6-1	14	many	CASSGGRSSYEQYF
TRBV4-3	14	many	CASSQEGGGYGYTF
TRBV9	14	-	CASSVAPGNTEAFF
TRBV5-5	14	many	CASSLLGKGNEQFF
TRBV6-5	17	many	CASSYGTGDGKTGELFF
TRBV20-1	12	few	CSAKREGYEQYF
TRBV12-3/TRBV12-4	17	many	CASSLGTGGSGANVLTF
TRBV5-4	16	-	CASSFDTQTSNSPLHF
TRBV28	12	many	CASSLNRDTQYF
TRBV2	16	many	CASSFTRLPGANVLTF
TRBV20-1	13	-	CSAEDRAQETQYF
TRBV6-1	14	few	CASRPRQGTDTQYF
TRBV3-1	16	-	CASSQHGQSGYQPQHF
TRBV20-1	14	once	CSGEVGQVTYEQYF
TRBV28	19	many	CASSLGTSGTPLLTDTQYF
TRBV9	19	few	CASSVAEGTGRMRTDTQYF
TRBV5-5	14	-	CASSLWGSGEKLFF
TRBV24-1	13	many	CATQGDRGPEQYF
TRBV7-9	17	many	CASSGGTSGGFYNEQFF
TRBV24-1	17	-	CATSDSERALSINEQFF
TRBV27	13	-	CASSLYRRQTQYF
TRBV4-1	15	-	CASSRYGDSRNTIYF
TRBV13	14	many	CASSLRGGYQPQHF
TRBV28	14	many	CASRNSGVSTEAFF
TRBV20-1	13	-	CSASAGTNYGYTF
TRBV20-1	14	-	CSADPSVNSYEQYF
TRBV18	16	many	CASSPEISQNGYGYTF
TRBV25-1	11	-	CASSGGYGQYF
TRBV11-3	13	many	CASSLLGTGELFF
TRBV29-1	12	many	CSVEGLHPEQFF
TRBV7-8	17	-	CASSSPRKDPGANVLTF
TRBV29-1	13	many	CSVEGPGSYEQYF
TRBV11-2	17	-	CASRFWGQGSPQETQYF
TRBV18	14	many	CASSPRPRITEAFF
TRBV20-1	14	many	CSANPGGGADTQYF
TRBV20-1	14	many	CSARDRRDNEKLFF
TRBV7-3	15	few	CASSITSGFSYEQYF
TRBV27	14	many	CASSFIGSYNEQFF
TRBV9	15	many	CASSGTSGGLNEQFF
TRBV6-1	14	-	CASSEGGRNTEAFF
TRBV12-3/TRBV12-4	16	-	CASKAQQGLENQPQHF
TRBV2	16	few	CASSEERGTSKTIQYF
TRBV6-1	14	few	CASSRERGQETQYF
TRBV5-1	17	many	CASSLSTGGGGTDTQYF
TRBV6-1	15	few	CASSRGSGSPSEQFF
TRBV5-4	14	many	CASSLGRLAGELFF
TRBV5-6	13	many	CASSFQGSTEAFF
TRBV27	15	few	CASSGHLLGPYEQYF
TRBV28	15	few	CASSLWAASNQPQHF
TRBV5-1	15	-	CASSLGGPYNSPLHF